This TCR beta chain was recovered during a study of metastatic and nonmetastatic thyroid tumors. About the study: Repertoire data that came from the blood and tumor or nodule tissue of malignant and benign thyroid patients were compared.

All patients were treatment-naive before thyroid surgery. The CDR3 sequence is 14 residues long. V was shortened by 5 bases and J by 3 bases, with 11 bases between the two germline ends. Germline values: CDR1 SGHTA, CDR2 FQGNSA. TCRdb re-processed the PCR reads through MiXCR. The sample has about 5,000 clones, about 37% seen once. The sequence derives from a male donor with papillary thyroid cancer or a benign thyroid nodule (not recorded which). Some clones in this sample may be carry-over from other donors' samples. Sequenced: adjacent normal tissue. This rearrangement joins TRBV7-2 to TRBJ1-5; TRBD1 might be the D (5 bases). The CDR3 reads CASSKPGTNQPQHF. The CDR3 DNA follows: TGTGCCAGCAGCAAACCTGGGACCAATCAGCCCCAGCATTTT.